The sequence of this T cell receptor (beta chain) was determined in a study of blood T cell repertoires in COVID-19. The CDR3 has 15 residues. The germline V gene has CDR1 SGHTA and CDR2 FQGTGA. Trimming removed 3 bases at V and 4 bases at J, with 15 bases between. Patients of the Seattle cohort, enrolled during active infection, were followed longitudinally. Authors' processing steps: Counts of nucleated cells, estimated from reference gene primer amplification, were obtained. Here immunoSEQ multiplex PCR was the method, and the copy in TCRdb shows in-frame clones only, minus some. That table furnishes V, J and clone size, whereas the DNA furnished D and trimming. In the table there are 150,000 to 200,000 clones, over 80% of which are singletons.

The J gene is TRBJ1-2, the V gene TRBV7-3; D is possibly TRBD1 (5 bases). The specimen was peripheral blood. The receptor's source is a woman in her thirties or forties with COVID-19, enrolled during active disease. The CDR3 DNA reads as TGTGCCAGCAGCTTGGGGCCGCGGGATCCCTATGGCTACACCTTC. As protein: CASSLGPRDPYGYTF.